This T cell receptor (beta chain) came from a study of blood T cell repertoires in COVID-19. Looking at the study overall: Acute and convalescent COVID-19 specimens originated in the United States, Italy and Spain.

Germline V gene lookup returns CDR1 LGHNA and CDR2 YSLEER. V gave up 4 bases and J gave up 0 bases; unmatched junction bases: 3. The CDR3 is 15 amino acids. Here immunoSEQ multiplex PCR was the method, and the copy in TCRdb shows in-frame clones only, minus some. The sample has around 150,000 clones; less than 85% are singletons. The sequence came from a human donor in a cohort sampled during active COVID-19. Sequenced material: peripheral blood. V and J are TRBV4-3 and TRBJ2-7; 10 nucleotides align to TRBD1. CDR3 loop: CASSLRTGGSYEQYF. The CDR3 DNA is TGCGCCAGCAGCCTCCGGACAGGGGGCTCCTACGAGCAGTACTTC.